The 18 T cell receptor beta chains in this list originate from one sample, sequenced in a study of blood T cells in healthy people across ages. Next came a second PCR, run for about 6 to 12 cycles, which used a sample-barcoded 5' primer along with a J-beta primer mix. TCRdb passed the 5' RACE reads through MiXCR, listing each CDR3 protein once. The sample includes about 630,000 distinct CDR3 sequences, more than 20% seen only once; the top ten take 3% to 4.5%. The sample was blood. These receptors all stem from an older man in good health.

This clonotype was counted between two and nine times. The chain couples TRBV14 to TRBJ1-1; D call uncertain. V dropped 5 bases and J dropped 5 bases, with 12 bases sitting between them. Germline lookup yields CDR1 SGHDN and CDR2 FVKESK. The CDR3 contains 13 residues. As DNA, the CDR3 is TGTGCCAGCAGCAGTTTGGGAAGGACTGAAGCTTTCTTT. Protein: CASSSLGRTEAFF.

The CDR3 region has the DNA TGCGCCAGCAGCCGACGCGAACAGGGTGGGCAGGAGACCCAGTACTTC. Translating gives CASSRREQGGQETQYF. This rearrangement joins TRBV4-1 to TRBJ2-5; D may be TRBD1 (6 bases). Per germline, CDR1 MGHRA and CDR2 YSYEKL. The CDR3 has 16 amino acids. The germline V and J ends were trimmed by 4 bases and 5 bases, with 20 bases remaining between them.

The rearrangement joins TRBV15 to TRBJ2-3; D unclear. The ends were cut back, 4 bases at V and 1 base at J, with 18 bases in the middle. This CDR3 comprises 17 residues. CDR1 is LNHNV, CDR2 YYDKDF, per germline (reference sequence). Here the CDR3 reads CATSTSEIRAGTDTQYF. CDR3 bases: TGTGCCACCAGCACGAGTGAGATAAGGGCTGGCACAGATACGCAGTATTTT. Using reference TRBV15 and TRBJ2-3 for the parts outside the CDR3, the full variable domain is DAMVIQNPRYQVTQFGKPVTLSCSQTLNHNVMYWYQQKSSQAPKLLFHYYDKDFNNEADTPDNFQSRRPNTSFCFLDIRSPGLGDTAMYLCATSTSEIRAGTDTQYFGPGTRLTVL.

A remark on this clonotype: Its ends do not fully match the called genes, so a read error is possible. The chain couples TRBV29-1 to TRBJ2-5, with 8 bases matching TRBD2. The V gene's germline CDR1 is SQVTM and CDR2 ANQGSEA. The CDR3 contains 13 residues. This CDR3 reads CSAEFSGMATQYF. CDR3 nucleotides: TGCAGCGCTGAATTTAGCGGGATGGCGACCCAGTACTTC.

This clonotype was found a few times. The chain employs TRBV30 and TRBJ2-5; no clear D. The DNA matches TRBJ2-1 better at its end, which makes the J call doubtful. Germline V CDR1 and CDR2: GTSNPN, SVGIG (reference sequence). The CDR3 spans 15 residues. The CDR3 sequence is CAWSVSVLFVNEQFF. CDR3 sequence (DNA): TGTGCCTGGAGTGTTTCTGTTTTATTCGTCAATGAGCAGTTCTTC.

This clonotype appeared many times. The chain couples TRBV4-1 to TRBJ2-7; 7 bases align to TRBD1. The CDR3 consists of 13 residues. With V trimmed by 5 bases and J by 2 bases, 3 bases remained unmatched. Germline V CDR1 and CDR2: MGHRA, YSYEKL. The CDR3 loop is CASSSGTAYEQYF. The CDR3 bases are TGCGCCAGCAGCTCCGGGACAGCCTACGAGCAGTACTTC.

The chain combines TRBV7-6 with TRBJ2-5; D unclear. Matching the DNA end better, TRBJ2-1 makes the J call doubtful. Germline CDR1 reads SGHVS; CDR2 reads FNYEAQ. This CDR3 region has 13 residues. The CDR3 nucleotides are TGTGCCAGCAGCTTAATGGGATTGGGTGAGCAGTTCTTC. This encodes CASSLMGLGEQFF.

The chain carries TRBV12-3 or TRBV12-4 and TRBJ1-1, with 7 bases fitting TRBD1. V lost 6 bases to trimming and J lost 3 bases; unmatched junction nucleotides: 10. The CDR3 loop spans 15 amino acids. The CDR3: CASSQYRDSYTEAFF. CDR3 nucleotide sequence: TGTGCCAGCAGCCAATACCGGGACAGCTACACTGAAGCTTTCTTT.

This chain uses TRBV7-6 with TRBJ2-1; 11 nucleotides align to TRBD2. V was clipped by 5 bases and J by 4 bases; unmatched bases: 4. Germline CDR1 is SGHVS and CDR2 is FNYEAQ. The CDR3 totals 15 residues. The CDR3 sequence is CASSRSGGEYNEQFF. The DNA for the CDR3 is TGTGCCAGCAGCCGTAGCGGGGGGGAGTACAATGAGCAGTTCTTC.

This clonotype was counted a few times. The chain carries TRBV7-9 and TRBJ2-7, with 10 bases lining up with TRBD2. The ends lost 4 bases at V and 5 bases at J; junction bases unmatched: 5. The germline V gene has CDR1 SEHNR and CDR2 FQNEAQ (reference sequence). This CDR3 is built from 14 residues. CDR3 in amino acids: CASSWGLASHEQYF. CDR3 in DNA: TGTGCCAGCAGCTGGGGACTAGCGTCCCACGAGCAGTACTTC.

The chain carries TRBV2 and TRBJ2-3; the match to TRBD1 covers 8 bases. Germline CDR1 and CDR2: SNHLY and FYNNEI. The CDR3 is 13 amino acids. The V and J ends lost 1 base and 9 bases, in that order; junction bases with no gene match: 3. CDR3 DNA: TGTGCCAGCAGTGAAGACGGACAGGGCACGCAGTATTTT. Its translation is CASSEDGQGTQYF.

This clonotype was seen only a few times. The chain links TRBV20-1 to TRBJ1-6; D is unclear. This CDR3 region has 16 residues. The germline V gene has CDR1 DFQATT and CDR2 SNEGSKA (reference sequence). Trimming stripped 6 bases from V and 0 bases from J, with 15 bases between. This chain's CDR3 is CSAQDALSSYNSPLHF. The CDR3 DNA reads TGCAGTGCCCAGGACGCCCTTAGCTCCTATAATTCACCCCTCCACTTT.

CDR3 in amino acids: CASRTTGNTGELFF. In nucleotides, the CDR3 is TGCGCCAGCAGAACCACAGGGAACACCGGGGAGCTGTTTTTT. J is TRBJ2-2 and V is TRBV10-2, with D perhaps TRBD1 (5 bases). V lost 6 bases and J lost 1, with 9 bases in between. Per the germline V gene, CDR1 is WSHSY and CDR2 is SAAADI. The CDR3 is made up of 14 amino acids.

This clonotype was seen a handful of times. The chain has TRBV29-1 and TRBJ2-5, with 7 bases lining up with TRBD2. The J call may be faulty, since TRBJ2-7 better matches the DNA end. Germline V gives CDR1 SQVTM, CDR2 ANQGSEA. The CDR3 sequence is 14 residues long. CDR3 protein: CSVLVPKRDYEQYF. CDR3 sequence (DNA): TGCAGCGTTTTGGTCCCGAAGCGGGACTACGAGCAGTACTTC.

There are a few counts of this clonotype. This chain uses TRBV6-6 with TRBJ2-4; 9 bases line up with TRBD1. The V gene end was trimmed by 7 bases and the J gene end by 9 bases; junction bases not matched to a gene: 7. This CDR3 has 13 residues. CDR1 is MNHNY, CDR2 SVGAGI, per germline (reference sequence). CDR3 in DNA: TGTGCCAGCATCGGGACAGGGATGGGCATTCAGTACTTC. Protein: CASIGTGMGIQYF.

This clonotype has just a few counts. CDR3 in amino acids: CASSESTPNTGELFF. The CDR3 nucleotides read TGTGCCAGCAGTGAATCAACCCCGAACACCGGGGAGCTGTTTTTT. This rearrangement joins TRBV25-1 to TRBJ2-2, with D uncertain. Trimming left V 1 base short and J 0 bases short, with 6 bases between. Per the germline V gene, CDR1 is MGHDK and CDR2 is SYGVNS. This CDR3 has 15 amino acids.

This clonotype was observed a few times. Germline is not matched at one junction end, which may reflect a read error. The chain links TRBV7-7 to TRBJ2-4; 9 nucleotides line up with TRBD1. This CDR3 comprises 17 residues. Germline values: CDR1 SSHAT, CDR2 FNYEAQ (reference sequence). CDR3 loop: CASSHRDRVIAKNIQYF. DNA for the CDR3: TGTGCTAGCAGCCATCGGGACAGGGTTATAGCCAAAAACATTCAGTACTTC.

CDR3 nucleotides: TGTGCCAGCAGCTTAGTGCCCGGGACAGCAAACACCGGGGAGCTGTTTTTT. Translated, it gives CASSLVPGTANTGELFF. The chain uses TRBV7-6 and TRBJ2-2, with TRBD1 matching over 7 bases. The trim removed 1 base at V and 2 bases at J, leaving 7 bases unmatched. The CDR3 contains 17 residues. The germline gives CDR1 SGHVS, CDR2 FNYEAQ.